The 27 T cell receptor beta chains in this list originate from one sample, sequenced in a study of PD-L1 blockade in urothelial cancer. The assay was immunoSEQ multiplex PCR, and TCRdb's table has in-frame clones only and misses some. The repertoire holds more than 60,000 clones, with approximately 91% as singletons. Time point described: peripheral blood 6 weeks after treatment start. The sample in question was PBMCs, obtained around atezolizumab (anti-PD-L1) treatment. The receptors come from a man aged 55 to 69 with urothelial cancer.

The chain links TRBV6-1 to TRBJ2-7; D is possibly TRBD1 (5 bases). This CDR3 is 15 amino acids long. Looked up from germline, CDR1 is MNHNS and CDR2 is SASEGT. Trimming cost V 0 bases and J 0 bases, with 9 bases left between them. The CDR3 region is CASSEASQGSYEQYF. As DNA, the CDR3 is TGTGCCAGCAGTGAAGCGTCTCAGGGCTCCTACGAGCAGTACTTC.

This chain connects TRBV6-5 to TRBJ1-3; D unresolved. The germline V gene has CDR1 MNHEY and CDR2 SVGAGI. Trimming stripped 0 bases from V and 7 bases from J, with 13 bases between. The length of the CDR3 is 15 residues. CDR3 residues: CASSYSSGLRNTIYF. The CDR3 nucleotides are TGTGCCAGCAGTTACTCGTCGGGGTTACGGAACACCATATATTTT.

The DNA for the CDR3 is TGCGCCAGCAGCTTGGTTCCAGGGACAGACTATGGCTACACCTTC. The encoded protein is CASSLVPGTDYGYTF. The chain carries TRBV5-1 and TRBJ1-2, with 7 bases aligning to TRBD1. Germline lookup yields CDR1 SGHRS and CDR2 YFSETQ. This CDR3 spans 15 amino acids. J gave up 3 bases and V 0 bases, and 5 bases lay outside the gene matches.

The chain employs TRBV7-8 and TRBJ2-2; D may be TRBD1 (6 bases). With 3 bases removed from V and 5 bases from J, the gap between germline ends came to 10 bases. The CDR3 loop spans 14 amino acids. Germline V CDR1 and CDR2: SGHVS, FQNEAQ. The CDR3 nucleotides read TGTGCCAGCAGCTTTGGACAGAGGACCGGGGAGCTGTTTTTT. This sequence encodes CASSFGQRTGELFF.

This rearrangement joins TRBV4-3 to TRBJ2-6; 12 positions agree with TRBD1. From germline, CDR1 is LGHNA and CDR2 YSLEER. Trimming at V came to 0 bases and at J to 2 bases, leaving 5 bases not matched to a gene. This CDR3 region has 19 residues. The chain's CDR3 is CASSQEGGTGGTGANVLTF. Here the CDR3 DNA reads TGCGCCAGCAGCCAAGAAGGGGGGACAGGGGGCACTGGGGCCAACGTCCTGACTTTC.

V and J are TRBV7-8 and TRBJ2-5; TRBD2 agrees at 7 bases. Germline-derived CDR1 and CDR2 are SGHVS and FQNEAQ. The ends lost 2 bases at V and 0 bases at J; junction bases unmatched: 3. CDR3 length equals 15 residues. The CDR3 is CASSLQAGDQETQYF. CDR3 DNA: TGTGCCAGCAGCTTACAGGCGGGGGACCAAGAGACCCAGTACTTC.

The chain links TRBV10-1 to TRBJ2-3; TRBD2 agrees at 13 bases. The trim removed 5 bases at V and 7 bases at J, leaving 6 bases unmatched. Germline-derived CDR1 and CDR2 are WNHNN and SYGVQD (reference sequence). The CDR3 totals 15 residues. The CDR3 loop reads CASSPGLAGLNTQYF. CDR3 in DNA: TGCGCCAGCAGTCCGGGACTAGCGGGACTGAATACGCAGTATTTT.

A few counts support this clone. V usage is TRBV6-1 and J usage is TRBJ2-7; 10 nucleotides line up with TRBD2. CDR3 length: 16 amino acids. J lost 7 bases, V lost 3 bases, and 12 bases had no gene match. CDR1 and CDR2 (germline): MNHNS, SASEGT. This CDR3 is CASSETSSGRRWEQYF. In DNA form, the CDR3 reads TGTGCCAGCAGTGAGACGTCTAGCGGGAGAAGATGGGAGCAGTACTTC.

The chain uses TRBV27 and TRBJ2-7, with D uncertain. V lost 2 bases and J lost 8, with 13 bases in between. Germline V gene lookup returns CDR1 MNHEY and CDR2 SMNVEV (reference sequence). The CDR3 has 13 amino acids. The DNA for the CDR3 is TGTGCCAGCAGTTTACGCCCGCAGCGCAAGCAGTACTTC. It yields the protein CASSLRPQRKQYF.

V and J are TRBV18 and TRBJ2-7; TRBD2 might be the D (6 bases). This CDR3 has 16 amino acids. CDR1 and CDR2 from the germline V gene are KGHSH and LQKENI. Trimming stripped 2 bases from V and 2 bases from J, with 16 bases between. CDR3 nucleotide sequence: TGTGCCAGCTCACCATGGAGGGTCTCGGGCGCCTACGAGCAGTACTTC. Translation gives CASSPWRVSGAYEQYF.

The CDR3 reads CAWSGTGGFYNEQFF. CDR3 nucleotide sequence: TGTGCCTGGAGTGGGACAGGGGGCTTCTACAATGAGCAGTTCTTC. J is TRBJ2-1 and V is TRBV30; 11 bases match TRBD1. CDR1 and CDR2 (germline): GTSNPN, SVGIG (reference sequence). V lost 1 base and J lost 3; bases outside the gene matches: 2. CDR3 length: 15 residues.

Details on this clone: At one of its ends the junction is not consistent with the germline gene, which may arise from a read error. The chain carries TRBV19 and TRBJ2-1; D might be TRBD2 (5 bases). In germline, CDR1 is LNHDA, CDR2 SQIVND (reference sequence). This CDR3 has 13 residues. The CDR3 DNA sequence: TGTGCCAGTAGTACGGGATCCTTCAATGAGCAGTTCTTC. Its translation: CASSTGSFNEQFF.

The chain joins TRBV19 to TRBJ2-1; D ambiguous. V was clipped by 5 bases and J by 0 bases, with 2 bases between them. The CDR3 spans 12 residues. The V gene's germline CDR1 is LNHDA and CDR2 SQIVND (reference sequence). The CDR3 protein is CASSLSYNEQFF. In DNA, the CDR3 is TGTGCCAGTAGTCTCTCCTACAATGAGCAGTTCTTC.

The chain carries TRBV18 and TRBJ1-5, with D unresolved. The V end lost 2 bases, the J end lost 2 bases, and 4 bases lay between the germline ends. Germline assignment: CDR1 KGHSH and CDR2 LQKENI. This CDR3 has 13 amino acids. The CDR3 bases are TGTGCCAGCTCACCATCCGGCAATCAGCCCCAGCATTTT. Amino acid sequence: CASSPSGNQPQHF.

This clone has just a few counts. This chain joins TRBV19 and TRBJ1-2, with 7 bases matching TRBD1. Per the germline V gene, CDR1 is LNHDA and CDR2 is SQIVND (reference sequence). The CDR3 contains 11 residues. The J segment lost 4 bases and the V segment lost 9 bases, leaving 2 bases of the junction unmatched. CDR3 region: CASGTAYGYTF. CDR3 DNA sequence: TGTGCCAGCGGGACAGCCTATGGCTACACCTTC.

This chain uses TRBV5-1 with TRBJ2-3, with a possible D match to TRBD1 (5 bases). This CDR3 has 13 residues. V was trimmed by 2 bases and J by 4 bases, leaving 8 bases between them. Germline V CDR1 and CDR2: SGHRS, YFSETQ. DNA of the CDR3: TGCGCCAGCAGCTTCTCAGGGCCAGATACGCAGTATTTT. Translation: CASSFSGPDTQYF.

The chain carries TRBV5-4 and TRBJ1-4; tentatively, D is TRBD1 (6 bases). The germline gives CDR1 SGHNT, CDR2 YYREEE (reference sequence). The CDR3 covers 16 residues. V was pared by 3 bases and J by 0 bases, with 12 bases between. The CDR3 loop reads CASSSGTPATNEKLFF. For the CDR3, the DNA is TGTGCCAGCAGCTCCGGGACACCGGCAACTAATGAAAAACTGTTTTTT.

This clone was detected many times. The chain joins TRBV6-6 to TRBJ1-5, with 7 positions matching TRBD1. V gave up 6 bases and J gave up 9 bases; unmatched junction bases: 8. CDR1 and CDR2 (germline): MNHNY, SVGAGI (reference sequence). The CDR3 totals 13 residues. Written as DNA, the CDR3 is TGTGCCAGCAGCCGAGACAGGGACCGGCCCCAGCATTTT. Protein sequence: CASSRDRDRPQHF.

The chain links TRBV11-2 to TRBJ1-5; D is uncertain. The CDR3 covers 14 residues. V lost 1 base and J 5 bases, leaving 9 bases between the germline ends. Germline-derived CDR1 and CDR2 are SGHAT and FQNNGV. This chain's CDR3 is CASSLVAGYQPQHF. The CDR3 nucleotides are TGTGCCAGCAGCTTAGTAGCTGGATATCAGCCCCAGCATTTT.

The chain links TRBV30 to TRBJ1-2, with D possibly matching TRBD1 (6 bases). Germline V lookup: CDR1 GTSNPN, CDR2 SVGIG (reference sequence). With 5 bases removed from V and 3 bases from J, the gap between germline ends came to 16 bases. This CDR3 is 14 amino acids long. CDR3 protein: CAWGGDAGDYGYTF. CDR3 coding DNA: TGTGCCTGGGGGGGAGACGCAGGGGACTATGGCTACACCTTC.

The genes are TRBV11-1 and TRBJ1-2, with a possible D match to TRBD1 (6 bases). The CDR3 contains 15 residues. Germline assignment: CDR1 SGHAT and CDR2 FQDESV (reference sequence). V shed 1 base and J shed 5 bases, with 14 bases lying between them. Written as DNA, the CDR3 is TGTGCCAGCAGCTTAGGACGGCAGGGGCGTTATGGCTACACCTTC. It encodes CASSLGRQGRYGYTF.

The V call is TRBV12-5, the J call TRBJ1-1; perhaps TRBD1 as D (5 bases). Germline V gene lookup returns CDR1 LGHNT and CDR2 FRNRAP. The V and J ends lost 6 bases and 4 bases respectively, with 12 bases between them. The CDR3 extends over 13 amino acids. DNA for the CDR3: TGTGCTAGTGGCCAGAGCGGGGGCACTGAAGCTTTCTTT. It specifies CASGQSGGTEAFF.

The genes are TRBV18 and TRBJ2-7; 14 bases map to TRBD2. After removal of 6 bases from V and 0 bases from J, the junction contained 10 bases not matched to a gene. The germline V gene encodes CDR1 KGHSH and CDR2 LQKENI. This CDR3 contains 18 residues. The CDR3 nucleotides read TGTGCCAGCTCCAAGACTAGCGGGAGGGCCCCGAGCTCCTACGAGCAGTACTTC. Translating it yields CASSKTSGRAPSSYEQYF.

This chain joins TRBV2 and TRBJ1-2; D is unclear. There are 13 residues in the CDR3. CDR1 is SNHLY and CDR2 is FYNNEI in the germline V gene. V lost 6 bases and J lost 7, with 15 bases in between. CDR3 protein: CASSALFGGGYTF. In nucleotides, the CDR3 is TGTGCCAGCAGCGCCCTCTTTGGAGGTGGCTACACCTTC.

This chain joins TRBV5-4 and TRBJ2-1; D is perhaps TRBD2 (5 bases). This CDR3 has 14 amino acids. Looked up from germline, CDR1 is SGHNT and CDR2 is YYREEE (reference sequence). Trimming stripped 7 bases from V and 3 bases from J, with 14 bases between. The CDR3 coding sequence is TGTGCCAGCCGTCAGACTACCAACTACAATGAGCAGTTCTTC. This encodes CASRQTTNYNEQFF.

The genes are TRBV7-3 and TRBJ1-3; D gene unclear. Trimming pared 0 bases from V and 0 bases from J, leaving 6 bases between. This CDR3 is built from 15 residues. The germline V gene has CDR1 SGHTA and CDR2 FQGTGA. In DNA, the CDR3 is TGTGCCAGCAGCTTAACAGGAGGCTCTGGAAACACCATATATTTT. Protein product: CASSLTGGSGNTIYF.

The sample holds one count of this clone. The rearrangement links TRBV4-1 to TRBJ1-1, with 12 bases lining up with TRBD1. Per the germline V gene, CDR1 is MGHRA and CDR2 is YSYEKL. V gave up 4 bases and J gave up 11 bases; unmatched junction bases: 2. CDR3 size: 12 residues. CDR3 amino acids: CASSRDRGRAFF. The CDR3 nucleotides are TGCGCCAGCAGCCGGGACAGGGGGCGTGCTTTCTTT.